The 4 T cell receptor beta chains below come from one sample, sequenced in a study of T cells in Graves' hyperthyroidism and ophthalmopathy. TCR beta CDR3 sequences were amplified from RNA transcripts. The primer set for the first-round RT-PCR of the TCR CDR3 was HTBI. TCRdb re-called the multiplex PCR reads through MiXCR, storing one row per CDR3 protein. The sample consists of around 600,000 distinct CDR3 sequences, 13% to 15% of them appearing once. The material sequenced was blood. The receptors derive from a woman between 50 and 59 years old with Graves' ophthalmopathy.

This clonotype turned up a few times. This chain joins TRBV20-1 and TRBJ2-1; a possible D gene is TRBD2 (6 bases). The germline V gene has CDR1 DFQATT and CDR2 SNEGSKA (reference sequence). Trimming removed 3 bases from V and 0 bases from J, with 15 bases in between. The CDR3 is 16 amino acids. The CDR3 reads CSARGGVGSSYNEQFF. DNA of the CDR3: TGCAGTGCTAGGGGCGGGGTGGGATCCTCCTACAATGAGCAGTTCTTC.

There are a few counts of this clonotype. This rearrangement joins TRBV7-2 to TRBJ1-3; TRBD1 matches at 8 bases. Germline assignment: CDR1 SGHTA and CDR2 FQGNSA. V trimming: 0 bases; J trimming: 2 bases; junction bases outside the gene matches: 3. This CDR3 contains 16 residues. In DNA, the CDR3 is TGTGCCAGCAGCTTAGCGTTGGGACAGGCTGGAAACACCATATATTTT. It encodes CASSLALGQAGNTIYF.

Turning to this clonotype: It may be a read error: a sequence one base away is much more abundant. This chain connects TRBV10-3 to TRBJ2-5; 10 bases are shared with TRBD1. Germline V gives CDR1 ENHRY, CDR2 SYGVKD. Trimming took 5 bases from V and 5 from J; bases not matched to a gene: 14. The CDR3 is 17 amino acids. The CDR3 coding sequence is TGTGCCATCAGTTACCGGGACAGGGGTGGGGTTTTGGAGACCCAGTACTTC. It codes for CAISYRDRGGVLETQYF.

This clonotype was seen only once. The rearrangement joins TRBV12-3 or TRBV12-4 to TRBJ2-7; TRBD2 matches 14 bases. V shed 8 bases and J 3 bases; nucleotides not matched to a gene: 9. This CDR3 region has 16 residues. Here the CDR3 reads CASGLAGTSGSYEQYF. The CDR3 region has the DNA TGTGCCAGCGGCTTAGCCGGGACTAGCGGGAGCTACGAGCAGTACTTC.